The 13 T cell receptor beta chains given below trace back to one sample, sequenced in a study of blood T cell repertoires in COVID-19. TCRdb's table, derived via immunoSEQ multiplex PCR, lists solely in-frame clones and lacks some. The data show about 110,000 clones, over 75% seen once. The sample was peripheral blood. The receptor set was obtained from a woman in her seventies with acute or convalescent COVID-19.

J is TRBJ1-6 and V is TRBV2, with 7 bases that match TRBD1. The CDR3 spans 13 residues. Per the germline V gene, CDR1 is SNHLY and CDR2 is FYNNEI. V lost 6 bases to trimming and J lost 6 bases; unmatched junction nucleotides: 2. The chain's CDR3 is CASRGTANSPLHF. The CDR3 nucleotides are TGTGCCAGCAGGGGGACAGCTAATTCACCCCTCCACTTT.

The V and J genes are TRBV7-2 and TRBJ1-2; TRBD1 might be the D (6 bases). Germline V gene data show CDR1 as SGHTA and CDR2 as FQGNSA. Trimming stripped 2 bases from V and 4 bases from J, with 14 bases between. The CDR3 sequence is 15 residues long. The CDR3 sequence is CASSLRGIRSYGYTF. Written as DNA, the CDR3 is TGTGCCAGCAGCTTAAGGGGGATACGGAGCTATGGCTACACCTTC.

This clone was recorded a few times. CDR3 protein: CASTQGQGYNSPLHF. CDR3 sequence (DNA): TGTGCCAGCACCCAGGGACAAGGATATAATTCACCCCTCCACTTT. The J gene is TRBJ1-6, the V gene TRBV5-4, with D perhaps matching TRBD1 (6 bases). The CDR3 consists of 15 residues. V lost 6 bases to trimming and J lost 4 bases, with 14 bases between them. Germline CDR1 and CDR2: SGHNT and YYREEE (reference sequence).

The J gene is TRBJ1-1, the V gene TRBV18; the match to TRBD1 covers 7 bases. Trimming at V came to 4 bases and at J to 7 bases, leaving 9 bases not matched to a gene. From germline, CDR1 is KGHSH and CDR2 LQKENI. CDR3 size: 14 residues. CDR3 in DNA: TGTGCCAGCTCACGGACAGGTATCGGGGGTGAAGCTTTCTTT. It translates to CASSRTGIGGEAFF.

The gene calls are TRBV7-9 and TRBJ1-2, with TRBD1 identical over 8 bases. CDR1 and CDR2 (germline): SEHNR, FQNEAQ (reference sequence). V dropped 4 bases and J dropped 7; count of bases not matched to a gene: 5. This CDR3 spans 13 amino acids. The CDR3 loop reads CASSSDRAGGYTF. The CDR3 DNA sequence: TGTGCCAGCAGCTCGGACAGGGCTGGTGGCTACACCTTC.

The chain combines TRBV4-1 with TRBJ2-3; 8 bases fit TRBD1. The germline CDR1 and CDR2 sequences are MGHRA and YSYEKL. This CDR3 is 15 amino acids long. After removal of 6 bases from V and 5 bases from J, the junction contained 10 bases not matched to a gene. The CDR3 region is CASRRTGGRVDTQYF. In nucleotides, the CDR3 is TGCGCCAGCAGGCGAACAGGGGGGCGGGTAGATACGCAGTATTTT.

This chain uses TRBV4-2 with TRBJ1-2, with unresolved D. V lost 0 bases to trimming and J lost 7 bases, with 9 bases between them. CDR3 length: 13 residues. In germline, CDR1 is LGHNA, CDR2 YNFKEQ. CDR3 nucleotide sequence: TGTGCCAGCAGCCAAGAGTCGGGGTCTGGCTACACCTTC. Encoded protein: CASSQESGSGYTF.

CDR3 protein: CASSGSQAGANYGYTF. The CDR3, as DNA: TGTGCCAGCAGTGGGTCACAAGCTGGAGCTAACTATGGCTACACCTTC. This sequence joins TRBV6-1 and TRBJ1-2, with D unresolved. V was shortened by 4 bases and J by 0 bases, with 15 bases between the two germline ends. The germline gives CDR1 MNHNS, CDR2 SASEGT. The length of the CDR3 is 16 residues.

V usage is TRBV7-9 and J usage is TRBJ2-2; TRBD1 might be the D (5 bases). This CDR3 region has 15 residues. Germline lookup yields CDR1 SEHNR and CDR2 FQNEAQ (reference sequence). The V end lost 5 bases, the J end lost 0 bases, and 10 bases lay between the germline ends. This CDR3 reads CASSLDRANTGELFF. CDR3 sequence (DNA): TGTGCCAGCAGCCTTGACAGAGCGAACACCGGGGAGCTGTTTTTT.

The rearrangement uses TRBV11-3 and TRBJ2-2; possible D gene TRBD2, 5 bases. Trimming took 6 bases from V and 5 from J, leaving 16 bases between them. Germline CDR1 SGHNT, CDR2 YENEEA. This CDR3 contains 15 residues. The CDR3 DNA sequence: TGTGCCAGCAGTAGGTCCTACGGGAAGACCGGGGAGCTGTTTTTT. This encodes CASSRSYGKTGELFF.

The rearrangement joins TRBV6-5 to TRBJ2-7; 7 bases are shared with TRBD2. Trimming took 11 bases from V and 2 from J; bases not matched to a gene: 6. Germline V gives CDR1 MNHEY, CDR2 SVGAGI. The CDR3 has 12 residues. CDR3 nucleotide sequence: TGTGCCGGTGGACTAGGGCCCTACGAGCAGTACTTC. This encodes CAGGLGPYEQYF.

About this clone: Other DNA sequences in the sample encode the same CDR3. The J gene is TRBJ2-2, the V gene TRBV11-3; 7 bases match TRBD2. Germline V gene lookup returns CDR1 SGHNT and CDR2 YENEEA. Losses at the gene ends were 1 base for V and 7 bases for J; bases not matched to a gene: 3. The CDR3 consists of 14 residues. For the CDR3, the DNA is TGTGCCAGCAGCTTAGCGGGGGGTGTCGGGGAGCTGTTTTTT. This translates into CASSLAGGVGELFF.

This chain links TRBV5-1 with TRBJ2-1, with TRBD2 matching 13 bases. CDR1 and CDR2 from the germline V gene are SGHRS and YFSETQ. The CDR3 covers 17 residues. The V and J ends lost 0 bases and 9 bases, in that order; junction bases with no gene match: 9. The CDR3 DNA sequence: TGCGCCAGCAGCTTGGTACCAACTAGCGGGAGGGCTTCTGAGCAGTTCTTC. This gives the protein CASSLVPTSGRASEQFF. Full variable domain (remainder filled in from reference TRBV5-1 and TRBJ2-1): KAGVTQTPRYLIKTRGQQVTLSCSPISGHRSVSWYQQTPGQGLQFLFEYFSETQRNKGNFPGRFSGRQFSNSRSEMNVSTLELGDSALYLCASSLVPTSGRASEQFFGPGTRLTVL.